The rows below give T cell receptor beta chains drawn from one sample of a study of cytomegalovirus exposure and HLA in healthy donors. Produced via immunoSEQ multiplex PCR; TCRdb's table is partial and in-frame only. Here the sample spans more than 250,000 clones, approximately 90% being singletons. The material sequenced was PBMCs. All receptors derive from a woman between 18 and 29 years old in good health and CMV-seronegative. Both conserved end residues are part of each CDR3. D genes are given only for firm matches. Size tells how often a clone was seen (once, few, many) or the class of an expanded clone, and some rows leave it out.

v_gene	abundance	j_gene	d_gene	CDR3aa	CDR3nt
TRBV28	-	TRBJ1-1	-	CASSFLGTEAFF	TGTGCCAGCAGTTTCCTCGGCACTGAAGCTTTCTTT
TRBV7-8	-	TRBJ2-1	TRBD1	CASSPGQTTSEQFF	TGTGCCAGCAGCCCGGGACAGACGACCAGTGAGCAGTTCTTC
TRBV9	once	TRBJ2-5	TRBD2	CASSVGTIRETQYF	TGTGCCAGCAGCGTGGGGACTATCCGGGAGACCCAGTACTTC
TRBV5-1	-	TRBJ2-7	-	CASSFLQGYEQYF	TGCGCCAGCAGCTTTTTACAGGGCTACGAGCAGTACTTC
TRBV7-2	once	TRBJ2-7	-	CASSLGWPSYEQYF	TGTGCCAGCAGCTTAGGGTGGCCAAGCTACGAGCAGTACTTC
TRBV6-1	once	TRBJ2-1	-	CASSEARTLWNEQFF	TGTGCCAGCAGTGAAGCGCGGACACTCTGGAATGAGCAGTTCTTC
TRBV5-4	once	TRBJ2-1	-	CASSPTVHNEQFF	TGTGCCAGCAGCCCCACAGTTCACAATGAGCAGTTCTTC
TRBV2	many	TRBJ2-1	TRBD2	CASTPGAGGHSEQFF	TGTGCCAGCACCCCCGGAGCGGGAGGGCACAGTGAGCAGTTCTTC
TRBV5-4	once	TRBJ2-6	-	CASSLGGSSGANVLTF	TGTGCCAGCAGCTTGGGTGGCAGCTCTGGGGCCAACGTCCTGACTTTC
TRBV18	-	TRBJ1-5	-	CASSPPGGAQPQHF	TGTGCCAGCTCACCACCGGGGGGGGCTCAGCCCCAGCATTTT
TRBV19	once	TRBJ1-2	-	CASSITGEVGYTF	TGTGCCAGTAGTATCACCGGGGAGGTCGGCTACACCTTC
TRBV4-3	-	TRBJ1-2	TRBD1	CASSQDSEGQGLGYTF	TGCGCCAGCAGCCAAGATTCCGAGGGACAGGGTCTCGGCTACACCTTC
TRBV6-9	-	TRBJ1-1	TRBD1	CASTIEDRTGDGHTEAFF	TGTGCCAGCACTATAGAGGACCGGACAGGGGATGGGCACACTGAAGCTTTCTTT
TRBV10-3	-	TRBJ2-1	-	CAIGQSYNEQFF	TGTGCCATCGGACAATCCTACAATGAGCAGTTCTTC
TRBV29-1	-	TRBJ2-3	-	CSVDLISDTQYF	TGCAGCGTTGATCTAATCTCAGATACGCAGTATTTT
TRBV29-1	-	TRBJ2-1	-	CSTGLYNEQFF	TGCAGCACGGGACTTTACAATGAGCAGTTCTTC
TRBV7-3	once	TRBJ2-6	TRBD1	CASSSNAGQGAGGANVLTF	TGTGCCAGCAGCTCCAACGCGGGACAGGGGGCGGGAGGGGCCAACGTCCTGACTTTC
TRBV5-4	-	TRBJ1-4	-	CASSPSGSTNEKLFF	TGTGCCAGCAGTCCCTCCGGGAGCACTAATGAAAAACTGTTTTTT
TRBV2	-	TRBJ2-3	-	CASSEQALSTDTQYF	TGTGCCAGCAGTGAACAAGCGCTAAGCACAGATACGCAGTATTTT
TRBV5-4	-	TRBJ1-4	-	CATQQGWGEKLFF	TGTGCGACCCAACAGGGTTGGGGAGAAAAACTGTTTTTT
TRBV2	-	TRBJ2-5	-	CASRTLGSSGETQYF	TGTGCCAGCAGAACGCTCGGGTCATCGGGAGAGACCCAGTACTTC
TRBV6-6	-	TRBJ2-3	TRBD2	CASSPLAGKGTDTQYF	TGTGCCAGCAGCCCCCTAGCGGGAAAAGGAACAGATACGCAGTATTTT
TRBV7-3	-	TRBJ2-2	-	CASGLPANTGELFF	TGTGCCAGCGGACTTCCGGCGAACACCGGGGAGCTGTTTTTT
TRBV6-5	-	TRBJ1-2	TRBD1	CASSDRTGNPRYTF	TGTGCCAGCAGCGACCGGACAGGGAATCCGCGCTACACCTTC
TRBV6-4	-	TRBJ2-3	TRBD2	CASSEGTSGNTDTQYF	TGTGCCAGCAGTGAAGGGACTAGCGGGAACACAGATACGCAGTATTTT
TRBV4-1	-	TRBJ2-7	TRBD1	CASSQGWGQASYEQYF	TGCGCCAGCAGCCAAGGATGGGGACAGGCCTCCTACGAGCAGTACTTC
TRBV4-3	-	TRBJ2-7	-	CASSHGREYYEQYF	TGCGCCAGCAGCCACGGACGGGAATACTACGAGCAGTACTTC
TRBV10-3	-	TRBJ2-7	-	CAISEQLLYEQYF	TGTGCCATCAGTGAACAGCTACTCTACGAGCAGTACTTC
TRBV9	-	TRBJ2-7	TRBD2	CASSGRGGSPYEQYF	TGTGCCAGCAGCGGGAGGGGCGGGAGTCCCTACGAGCAGTACTTC
TRBV25-1	-	TRBJ1-4	-	CASSLTATNEKLFF	TGTGCCAGCAGCCTGACAGCAACTAATGAAAAACTGTTTTTT
TRBV4-2	-	TRBJ2-7	TRBD2	CASSQANPLSAGAGEQYF	TGTGCCAGCAGCCAAGCTAACCCCTTATCAGCGGGAGCGGGTGAGCAGTACTTC
TRBV13	-	TRBJ2-3	-	CASSSRLDEQYF	TGTGCCAGCAGCTCAAGACTAGACGAGCAGTATTTT
TRBV19	-	TRBJ1-2	TRBD1	CASSDAQGAYGYTF	TGTGCCAGTAGCGACGCACAGGGGGCCTATGGCTACACCTTC
TRBV15	-	TRBJ2-1	-	CATSPFLSYNEQFF	TGTGCCACCAGCCCATTCCTATCCTACAATGAGCAGTTCTTC
TRBV7-3	-	TRBJ2-1	-	CASSSTGTQPSYNEQFF	TGTGCCAGCAGCTCCACCGGGACACAACCCTCATACAATGAGCAGTTCTTC
TRBV9	-	TRBJ1-4	-	CASSVVGGAGATNEKLFF	TGTGCCAGCAGCGTAGTAGGGGGAGCCGGGGCAACTAATGAAAAACTGTTTTTT
TRBV7-2	-	TRBJ2-7	TRBD1	CASSPDRAVPEQYF	TGTGCCAGCAGCCCGGACAGGGCGGTCCCCGAGCAGTACTTC
TRBV28	-	TRBJ1-4	-	CATWRNEKLFF	TGTGCCACCTGGAGAAATGAAAAACTGTTTTTT
TRBV6-1	-	TRBJ1-2	-	CASSEMRQDGYTF	TGTGCCAGCAGTGAAATGCGTCAGGATGGCTACACCTTC